This T cell receptor beta chain was retrieved from a study of metastatic and nonmetastatic thyroid tumors. Study-wide context: Repertoires of blood and of tissue (tumor or nodule) from malignant and benign thyroid patients were compared.

All patients reached thyroid surgery having received no treatment beforehand. In the study's own analysis: Differences in CDR3 between clinicopathological groups were drawn on to build a classifier intended to discriminate distant-metastatic papillary thyroid cancer patients. TCRdb re-called the PCR reads with MiXCR. V and J calls and clone size were set by TCRdb, not the authors. Of about 15,000 clones in the sample, 3.5% to 4.5% are singletons; the top ten hold 23%. Remarks on this clone: Antigen unknown.

Germline CDR1 and CDR2: MNHNS and SASEGT. The CDR3 totals 15 residues. Trimming took off 8 bases at V and 7 bases at J, with 23 bases between the two ends. Study-wide findings and caveats: For both blood and tumor, malignant thyroid tumors reportedly showed significantly higher TCR beta diversity than benign nodules did.

The sequence derives from a female donor with papillary thyroid cancer or a benign thyroid nodule (not recorded which). Some clones in this sample may be carry-over from other donors' samples. Sequencing was carried out using tumor tissue. The V call is TRBV6-1, the J call TRBJ1-2; maybe TRBD1 (6 bases). For the CDR3, the DNA is TGTGCCAGCGTGCACCCGACAGGCGGTTTGAGTGGCTACACCTTC. It encodes CASVHPTGGLSGYTF.